The 10 T cell receptor beta chains presented below share a single source sample, sequenced in a study of blood T cell repertoires in COVID-19. Produced via immunoSEQ multiplex PCR; TCRdb's table is partial and in-frame only. The sample shows 110,000 or so clones, 80% to 90% of them seen only once. Sequenced input: peripheral blood. The receptors were gathered from a woman aged 45 to 65 with acute or convalescent COVID-19.

The V call is TRBV3-1 (or the pseudogene TRBV3-2), the J call TRBJ2-7; TRBD1 might be the D (5 bases). The ends were cut back, 0 bases at V and 4 bases at J, with 16 bases in the middle. Germline-derived CDR1 and CDR2 are LGHDT and YNNKEL (reference sequence). This CDR3 comprises 16 residues. CDR3 in DNA: TGTGCCAGCAGCCAAGATATGGGCAGGGTAAAGTACGAGCAGTACTTC. Translating gives CASSQDMGRVKYEQYF.

This clone is a singleton in its sample. The chain carries TRBV4-3 and TRBJ1-2; tentative D call: TRBD1 (5 bases). Trimming pared 2 bases from V and 5 bases from J, leaving 9 bases between. The CDR3 length is 13 residues. Per the germline V gene, CDR1 is LGHNA and CDR2 is YSLEER. The CDR3, as DNA: TGCGCCAGCAGCCAATTTGGACATTATGGCTACACCTTC. As protein: CASSQFGHYGYTF.

CDR3 sequence: CASSQSYNEQFF. CDR3 bases: TGTGCCAGCAGCCAATCGTACAATGAGCAGTTCTTC. The V gene is TRBV14, the J gene TRBJ2-1; D gene ambiguous. The CDR3 is 12 amino acids. Germline values: CDR1 SGHDN, CDR2 FVKESK. The V gene lost 2 bases and the J gene lost 4 bases, with 3 bases spanning the gap.

The chain employs TRBV7-2 and TRBJ2-1, with 8 bases fitting TRBD2. The CDR3 runs to 15 residues. Per the germline V gene, CDR1 is SGHTA and CDR2 is FQGNSA. The V segment lost 5 bases and the J segment 7 bases; nucleotides outside the gene matches: 10. The CDR3 nucleotides are TGTGCCAGCAGCGGGGGTAGCGGGAATCTAAATGAGCAGTTCTTC. Amino acid sequence: CASSGGSGNLNEQFF.

CDR3 sequence reads: CASSYPGGNTIYF. As DNA, the CDR3 is TGTGCCAGCAGTTACCCGGGAGGAAACACCATATATTTT. V gene TRBV6-6 combines with J gene TRBJ1-3; D is undetermined. There are 13 residues in the CDR3. From germline, CDR1 is MNHNY and CDR2 SVGAGI (reference sequence). Between the trimmed V and J ends, which lost 2 bases and 4 bases, there was a span of 6 bases.

The chain uses TRBV18 and TRBJ1-2; 7 bases map to TRBD1. J lost 7 bases, V lost 6 bases, and 11 bases had no gene match. CDR1 and CDR2 from the germline V gene are KGHSH and LQKENI. This CDR3 contains 14 residues. The CDR3 is CASSQKEGAGGYTF. The CDR3 DNA is TGTGCCAGCTCCCAGAAGGAGGGGGCGGGTGGCTACACCTTC.

The chain uses TRBV11-2 and TRBJ1-6; D uncertain. Germline CDR1 reads SGHAT; CDR2 reads FQNNGV. The V and J ends lost 3 bases and 5 bases respectively, with 11 bases between them. The CDR3 has 15 residues. The CDR3: CASSLRQQHNSPLHF. In nucleotides, the CDR3 is TGTGCCAGCAGCTTGCGGCAGCAACATAATTCACCCCTCCACTTT.

V gene TRBV4-3 combines with J gene TRBJ1-6; weak D call: TRBD1 (6 bases). Trimming cost V 0 bases and J 9 bases, with 12 bases left between them. CDR3 size: 15 residues. Germline V gene data show CDR1 as LGHNA and CDR2 as YSLEER. CDR3 nucleotides: TGCGCCAGCAGCCAAGATCCACAGGGAAGTTCACCCCTCCACTTT. Protein product: CASSQDPQGSSPLHF.

The J gene is TRBJ1-4, the V gene TRBV15; D not resolved. The CDR3 is 16 residues long. V lost 0 bases, J lost 0 bases, and 8 bases lay in between. The germline gives CDR1 LNHNV, CDR2 YYDKDF (reference sequence). For the CDR3, the DNA is TGTGCCACCAGCAGAGATCTGGAGCCAACTAATGAAAAACTGTTTTTT. It is translated as CATSRDLEPTNEKLFF.

The CDR3 spells CASRPGTVNNEQFF. CDR3 sequence (DNA): TGTGCCAGCAGACCCGGGACAGTTAACAATGAGCAGTTCTTC. The V call is TRBV6-5, the J call TRBJ2-1; 7 bases line up with TRBD1. CDR1 is MNHEY and CDR2 is SVGAGI in the germline V gene. This CDR3 comprises 14 residues. The trim removed 6 bases at V and 5 bases at J, leaving 7 bases unmatched.